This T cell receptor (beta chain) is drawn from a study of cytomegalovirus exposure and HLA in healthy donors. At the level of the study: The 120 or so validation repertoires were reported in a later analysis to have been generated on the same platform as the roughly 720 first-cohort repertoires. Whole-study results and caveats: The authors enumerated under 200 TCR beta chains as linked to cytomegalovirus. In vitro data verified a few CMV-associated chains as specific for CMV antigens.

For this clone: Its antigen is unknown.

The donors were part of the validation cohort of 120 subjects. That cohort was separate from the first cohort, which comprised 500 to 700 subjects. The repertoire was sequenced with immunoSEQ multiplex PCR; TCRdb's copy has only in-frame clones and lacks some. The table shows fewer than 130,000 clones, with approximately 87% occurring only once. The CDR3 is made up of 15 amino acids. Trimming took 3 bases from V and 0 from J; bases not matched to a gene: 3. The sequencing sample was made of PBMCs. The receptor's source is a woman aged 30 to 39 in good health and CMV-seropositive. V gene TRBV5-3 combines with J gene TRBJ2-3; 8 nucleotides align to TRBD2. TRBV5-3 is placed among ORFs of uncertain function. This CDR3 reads CARSSRLASTDTQYF. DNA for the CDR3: TGTGCCAGAAGCTCCAGACTAGCGAGCACAGATACGCAGTATTTT.